A selection of T cell receptor beta chains follows, all from one sample in a study of T cells in Graves' hyperthyroidism and ophthalmopathy. One entry per CDR3 protein, called by TCRdb with MiXCR from the multiplex PCR reads. The sample includes roughly 700,000 distinct CDR3 sequences, approximately 36% of them seen just once. The sample comprised blood. These TCRs come from a middle-aged woman with Graves' hyperthyroidism. The conserved cysteine and the conserved F or W are not part of the CDR3 here.

V	J	CDR3
TRBV2	TRBJ2-7	ASTTGGRGEQY
TRBV4-1	TRBJ1-1	ASSQGRPGKRNTEAF
TRBV29-1	TRBJ1-1	SVVGEDVQAF
TRBV3-1	TRBJ2-7	ASSQELAASYEQY
TRBV10-3	TRBJ1-3	AISGAGTGGGNTIY
TRBV19	TRBJ1-2	ASSPQVRTVYGYT
TRBV5-1	TRBJ2-5	ASSLSLGTGETQY
TRBV29-1	TRBJ1-5	SVAGAGDSPQH
TRBV15	TRBJ1-2	AASSFIKNYGYT
TRBV20-1	TRBJ2-5	SAMGLTVQETQY
TRBV11-2	TRBJ2-7	ASSLYSGAYEQY
TRBV3-1	TRBJ1-2	ASSGTVLGYT
TRBV19	TRBJ1-1	ASSLTSTTEAF
TRBV7-2	TRBJ2-7	ASSFYICSAREGWATYEQY
TRBV6-6	TRBJ2-7	ASSPGLAGMWYEQY
TRBV10-2	TRBJ1-1	ASIRTGGGNTEAF
TRBV29-1	TRBJ1-2	SVEAGRAHYGYT
TRBV10-1	TRBJ2-7	ASSTGGSSYEQY
TRBV4-1	TRBJ1-1	ASSQDLGFGTEAF
TRBV19	TRBJ2-7	ATKPGPRAYEQY
TRBV7-9	TRBJ2-7	ASTYKGSGRAYEQY
TRBV20-1	TRBJ2-2	SARQGTSGYTGELF
TRBV19	TRBJ1-5	ASSLERGGDQPQH
TRBV5-1	TRBJ1-4	ASSAGTVEEKLF
TRBV6-2/TRBV6-3	TRBJ2-7	ASSYSPLTTYEQY
TRBV6-5	TRBJ2-3	ASSEAVEDTQY
TRBV7-9	TRBJ2-7	ASSPSTQGSSYEQY
TRBV7-9	TRBJ1-4	ASSPRDRGRTNEKLF